A single sample gave rise to the 17 T cell receptor beta chains below, sequenced in a study of T cell responses to AZD1222 COVID-19 vaccine. The repertoire was sequenced with immunoSEQ multiplex PCR; TCRdb's copy has only in-frame clones and lacks some. The sample has about 150,000 clones; roughly nine tenths are singletons. This specimen was peripheral blood, taken 28 days after the second AZD1222 dose. These receptors came from an adult who received the AZD1222 COVID-19 vaccine.

V usage is TRBV11-2 and J usage is TRBJ1-6; the D is unclear. Germline V gene lookup returns CDR1 SGHAT and CDR2 FQNNGV. V was trimmed by 4 bases and J by 8 bases, leaving 9 bases between them. There are 13 residues in the CDR3. CDR3 protein: CASSYPGYSPLHF. The CDR3 coding sequence is TGTGCCAGCAGCTACCCGGGATATTCACCCCTCCACTTT.

The chain combines TRBV12-3 or TRBV12-4 with TRBJ2-5; D is undetermined. Trimming pared 3 bases from V and 2 bases from J, leaving 7 bases between. This CDR3 is 13 amino acids long. The CDR3 DNA reads TGTGCCAGCAGTTTGGGCGCACAAGAGACCCAGTACTTC. This codes for CASSLGAQETQYF.

This chain connects TRBV5-4 to TRBJ2-7; 8 bases are shared with TRBD1. Trimming removed 8 bases from V and 2 bases from J; junction bases left unmatched: 6. Germline V gene sequence: CDR1 SGHNT, CDR2 YYREEE (reference sequence). The length of the CDR3 is 13 residues. CDR3 DNA: TGTGCCAGTACCCAGGACAGGGCCTACGAGCAGTACTTC. Translating gives CASTQDRAYEQYF. Looking up the rest from reference TRBV5-4 and TRBJ2-7 gives the full variable domain: ETGVTQSPTHLIKTRGQQVTLRCSSQSGHNTVSWYQQALGQGPQFIFQYYREEENGRGNFPPRFSGLQFPNYSSELNVNALELDDSALYLCASTQDRAYEQYFGPGTRLTVT.

The chain has TRBV3-1 (or the pseudogene TRBV3-2) and TRBJ1-2, with D maybe TRBD1 (5 bases). The CDR3 consists of 12 residues. CDR1 and CDR2 from the germline V gene are LGHDT and YNNKEL (reference sequence). The V and J ends lost 0 bases and 13 bases respectively, with 12 bases between them. CDR3 region: CASSQDPGNLTF. CDR3 DNA: TGTGCCAGCAGCCAAGATCCAGGGAATCTCACCTTC.

The chain employs TRBV24-1 and TRBJ2-2; D is unclear. Germline V gene data show CDR1 as KGHDR and CDR2 as SFDVKD. This CDR3 comprises 14 residues. Deletions cut 1 base from V and 0 bases from J, with 2 bases between. CDR3: CATSDLTNTGELFF. DNA for the CDR3: TGTGCCACCAGTGATTTAACGAACACCGGGGAGCTGTTTTTT.

V usage is TRBV19 and J usage is TRBJ1-2; D is perhaps TRBD1 (6 bases). The V gene's germline CDR1 is LNHDA and CDR2 SQIVND (reference sequence). This CDR3 region has 14 residues. V was cut by 4 bases and J by 2 bases, with 11 bases left in between. In DNA form, the CDR3 reads TGTGCCAGTAGTACGCGTCAGGGGAACTATGGCTACACCTTC. It encodes CASSTRQGNYGYTF. Full variable domain (remainder filled in from reference TRBV19 and TRBJ1-2): DGGITQSPKYLFRKEGQNVTLSCEQNLNHDAMYWYRQDPGQGLRLIYYSQIVNDFQKGDIAEGYSVSREKKESFPLTVTSAQKNPTAFYLCASSTRQGNYGYTFGSGTRLTVV.

The chain combines TRBV19 with TRBJ2-7, with 7 bases that match TRBD2. Germline V gene data show CDR1 as LNHDA and CDR2 as SQIVND (reference sequence). The CDR3 is 14 residues long. Trimming at V came to 3 bases and at J to 4 bases, leaving 6 bases not matched to a gene. Here the CDR3 reads CASSIPRGFYEQYF. The CDR3 DNA reads TGTGCCAGTAGTATCCCGCGGGGGTTTTACGAGCAGTACTTC.

The chain couples TRBV6-1 to TRBJ1-2; 9 bases align to TRBD1. V shed 3 bases and J 7 bases; nucleotides not matched to a gene: 3. The CDR3 spans 13 residues. Germline values: CDR1 MNHNS, CDR2 SASEGT. CDR3 bases: TGTGCCAGCAGTGATGACAGGGGGTTTGGCTACACCTTC. Residues: CASSDDRGFGYTF.

This rearrangement joins TRBV6-2 or TRBV6-3 to TRBJ2-7; the match to TRBD2 covers 11 bases. From germline, CDR1 is MNHEY and CDR2 SVGEGT. The V gene end was trimmed by 5 bases and the J gene end by 0 bases; junction bases not matched to a gene: 6. The CDR3 has 16 residues. This CDR3 reads CASSAPSGRPSYEQYF. In nucleotides, the CDR3 is TGTGCCAGCAGTGCCCCTAGCGGGAGGCCCTCCTACGAGCAGTACTTC.

The chain joins TRBV29-1 to TRBJ2-7; 8 positions agree with TRBD2. Germline values: CDR1 SQVTM, CDR2 ANQGSEA. Trimming at V came to 4 bases and at J to 3 bases, leaving 5 bases not matched to a gene. The length of the CDR3 is 13 residues. The CDR3 region is CSVAPAGDYEQYF. In nucleotides, the CDR3 is TGCAGCGTTGCCCCAGCGGGGGACTACGAGCAGTACTTC.

The rearrangement uses TRBV18 and TRBJ2-1; 7 nucleotides align to TRBD2. V shed 4 bases, J shed 9 bases, and the junction held 6 bases outside the gene matches. The CDR3 is made up of 13 amino acids. Per the germline V gene, CDR1 is KGHSH and CDR2 is LQKENI. The CDR3 protein is CASSLSAGVEQFF. Here the CDR3 DNA reads TGTGCCAGCTCACTTTCCGCGGGAGTTGAGCAGTTCTTC. The entire variable domain, with the rest obtained from reference TRBV18 and TRBJ2-1, is as follows: NAGVMQNPRHLVRRRGQEARLRCSPMKGHSHVYWYRQLPEEGLKFMVYLQKENIIDESGMPKERFSAEFPKEGPSILRIQQVVRGDSAAYFCASSLSAGVEQFFGPGTRLTVL.

As DNA, the CDR3 is TGCGCCAGCAGCTTGCTCGTAGCGGGAGGGACGGGGACAGATACGCAGTATTTT. Translated, it gives CASSLLVAGGTGTDTQYF. The chain uses TRBV5-1 and TRBJ2-3; 11 positions match TRBD2. In germline, CDR1 is SGHRS, CDR2 YFSETQ. Losses at the gene ends were 1 base for V and 3 bases for J; bases not matched to a gene: 10. This CDR3 is built from 18 residues.

The chain links TRBV18 to TRBJ1-2, with 9 bases lining up with TRBD1. The CDR3 runs 15 residues. V shed 3 bases and J 3 bases; nucleotides not matched to a gene: 5. Germline assignment: CDR1 KGHSH and CDR2 LQKENI. CDR3 nucleotide sequence: TGTGCCAGCTCACCCGGACAGGGGAGGGACTATGGCTACACCTTC. Residues: CASSPGQGRDYGYTF.

The chain carries TRBV5-1 and TRBJ1-1; the D gene is possibly TRBD1 (5 bases). CDR1 is SGHRS and CDR2 is YFSETQ in the germline V gene. This CDR3 is 17 amino acids long. Trimming removed 2 bases at V and 2 bases at J, with 19 bases between. The CDR3 reads CASSFRAGSGVNTEAFF. DNA for the CDR3: TGCGCCAGCAGCTTTCGGGCAGGGAGCGGAGTAAACACTGAAGCTTTCTTT.

The chain links TRBV27 to TRBJ1-1, with 7 bases fitting TRBD1. V shed 8 bases, J shed 6 bases, and the junction held 12 bases outside the gene matches. Germline V gives CDR1 MNHEY, CDR2 SMNVEV (reference sequence). The CDR3 runs 14 residues. The CDR3 protein is CASGPGTDYAEAFF. The CDR3 DNA reads as TGTGCCAGCGGCCCGGGGACAGATTACGCTGAAGCTTTCTTT.

This clone occurred a few times. V is TRBV29-1 and J is TRBJ1-1; the match to TRBD1 covers 8 bases. Germline V gene sequence: CDR1 SQVTM, CDR2 ANQGSEA. The CDR3 consists of 14 residues. The trim removed 6 bases at V and 0 bases at J, leaving 6 bases unmatched. The chain's CDR3 is CSVSGQGLNTEAFF. Here the CDR3 DNA reads TGCAGCGTGAGTGGACAGGGACTGAACACTGAAGCTTTCTTT.

The CDR3: CASSQARTGANVLTF. For the CDR3, the DNA is TGTGCCAGCAGCCAAGCGCGCACTGGGGCCAACGTCCTGACTTTC. The chain is built from TRBV3-1 (or the pseudogene TRBV3-2) and TRBJ2-6, with D unclear. Germline V gene sequence: CDR1 LGHDT, CDR2 YNNKEL (reference sequence). The V and J ends lost 1 base and 2 bases respectively, with 6 bases between them. CDR3 length: 15 residues.